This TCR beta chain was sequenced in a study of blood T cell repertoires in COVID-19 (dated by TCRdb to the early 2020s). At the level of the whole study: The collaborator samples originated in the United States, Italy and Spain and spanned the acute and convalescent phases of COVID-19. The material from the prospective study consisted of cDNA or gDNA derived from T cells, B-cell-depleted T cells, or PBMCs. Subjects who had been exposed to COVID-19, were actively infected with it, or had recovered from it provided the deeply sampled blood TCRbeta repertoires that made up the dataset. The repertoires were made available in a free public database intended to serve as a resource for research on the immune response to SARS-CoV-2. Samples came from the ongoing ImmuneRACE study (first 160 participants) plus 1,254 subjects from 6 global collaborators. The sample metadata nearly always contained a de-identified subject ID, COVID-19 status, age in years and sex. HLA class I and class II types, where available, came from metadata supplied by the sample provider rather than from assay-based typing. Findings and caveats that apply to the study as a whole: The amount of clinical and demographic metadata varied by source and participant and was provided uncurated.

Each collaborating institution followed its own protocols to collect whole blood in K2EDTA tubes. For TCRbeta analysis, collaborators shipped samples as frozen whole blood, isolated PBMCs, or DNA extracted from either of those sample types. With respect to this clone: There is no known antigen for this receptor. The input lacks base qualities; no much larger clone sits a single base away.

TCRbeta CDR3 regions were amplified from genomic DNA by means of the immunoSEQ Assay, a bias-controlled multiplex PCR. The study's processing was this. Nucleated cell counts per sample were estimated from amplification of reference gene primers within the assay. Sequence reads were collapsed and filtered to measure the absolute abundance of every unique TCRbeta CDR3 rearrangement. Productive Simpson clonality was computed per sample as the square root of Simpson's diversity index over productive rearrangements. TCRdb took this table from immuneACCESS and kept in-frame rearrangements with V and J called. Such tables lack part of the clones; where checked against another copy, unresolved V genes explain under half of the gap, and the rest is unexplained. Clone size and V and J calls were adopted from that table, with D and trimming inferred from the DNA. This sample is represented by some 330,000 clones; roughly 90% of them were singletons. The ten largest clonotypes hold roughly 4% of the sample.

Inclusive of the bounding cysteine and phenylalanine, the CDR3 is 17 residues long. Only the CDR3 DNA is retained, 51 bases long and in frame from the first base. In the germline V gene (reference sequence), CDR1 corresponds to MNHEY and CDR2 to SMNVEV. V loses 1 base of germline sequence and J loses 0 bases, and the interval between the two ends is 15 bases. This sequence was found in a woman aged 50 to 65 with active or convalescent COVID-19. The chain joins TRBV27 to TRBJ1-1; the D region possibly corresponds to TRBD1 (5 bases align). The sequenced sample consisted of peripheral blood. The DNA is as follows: TGTGCCAGCAGTTTATATAAGGGGTTTTCACTGAACACTGAAGCTTTCTTT. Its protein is CASSLYKGFSLNTEAFF.